This T cell receptor (beta chain) derives from a study of OX40 agonist ivuxolimab in advanced cancers. Study overall: An anti-OX40 (CD134) antibody with agonistic activity, ivuxolimab, was administered to patients.

Libraries were prepared by immunoSEQ multiplex PCR; TCRdb keeps only in-frame clonotypes and omits some of them. The data show 78,000 or so clones, roughly 85% seen once. Trimming removed 2 bases from V and 4 bases from J, with 14 bases in between. The germline gives CDR1 KGHSH, CDR2 LQKENI. The CDR3 is made up of 15 amino acids. This TCR was sampled from an adult with an advanced solid tumor such as melanoma, head and neck, liver or kidney cancer. V is TRBV18 and J is TRBJ1-1; D not certain. The input for sequencing was CD4+ or CD8+ T cells sorted from blood, taken in a trial of the OX40 agonist ivuxolimab. The chain's CDR3 is CASSPGRTSGTEAFF. The CDR3 nucleotides read TGTGCCAGCTCACCAGGACGGACTTCGGGCACTGAAGCTTTCTTT. The variable domain in full, completed from reference TRBV18 and TRBJ1-1, reads NAGVMQNPRHLVRRRGQEARLRCSPMKGHSHVYWYRQLPEEGLKFMVYLQKENIIDESGMPKERFSAEFPKEGPSILRIQQVVRGDSAAYFCASSPGRTSGTEAFFGQGTRLTVV.